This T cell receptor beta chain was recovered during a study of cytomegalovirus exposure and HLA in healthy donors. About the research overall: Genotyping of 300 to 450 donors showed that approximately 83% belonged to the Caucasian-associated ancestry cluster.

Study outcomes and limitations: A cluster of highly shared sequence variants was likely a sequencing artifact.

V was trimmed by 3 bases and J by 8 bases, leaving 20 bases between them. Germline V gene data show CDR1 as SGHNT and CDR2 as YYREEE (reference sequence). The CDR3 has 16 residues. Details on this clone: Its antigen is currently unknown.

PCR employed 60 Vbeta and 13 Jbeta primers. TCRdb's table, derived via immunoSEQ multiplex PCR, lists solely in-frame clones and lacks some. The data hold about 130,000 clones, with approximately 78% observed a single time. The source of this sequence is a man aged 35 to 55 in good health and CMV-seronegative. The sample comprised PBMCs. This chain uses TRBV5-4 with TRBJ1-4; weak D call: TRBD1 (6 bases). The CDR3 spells CASSSGGGVETEKLFF. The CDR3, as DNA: TGTGCCAGCAGCTCGGGGGGCGGGGTTGAAACGGAAAAACTGTTTTTT.